This TCR beta chain stems from a study of T cells in Graves' hyperthyroidism and ophthalmopathy. Amplification yielded TCR beta CDR3 regions, with RNA transcripts as the source. With the HTBI primer set, the TCR CDR3 went through a first round of RT-PCR. TCRdb re-analysed the multiplex PCR reads in MiXCR, keeping a single row per CDR3 protein. This sample has about 740,000 distinct CDR3 sequences; 11% to 15% occur once, and the top ten carry roughly 10%. This clonotype was picked up many times. The CDR3 loop spans 12 amino acids. The V and J ends lost 6 bases and 0 bases respectively, with 5 bases between them. Germline V lookup: CDR1 MDHEN, CDR2 SYDVKM.

The rearrangement joins TRBV28 to TRBJ1-2, with no clear D. The specimen sequenced was blood. The TCR sequence derives from a woman in her late teens or twenties with Graves' hyperthyroidism. The CDR3 nucleotides are TGTGCCAGCAGGATAACTAACTATGGCTACACCTTC. It encodes CASRITNYGYTF.